This T cell receptor beta chain was obtained from a study of cytomegalovirus exposure and HLA in healthy donors. V shed 5 bases, J shed 14 bases, and the junction held 11 bases outside the gene matches. Per germline, CDR1 KGHSH and CDR2 LQKENI. This CDR3 contains 12 residues. The study's findings and limits: After further analysis at a later stage, roughly 15,000 TCR beta sequences were associated with HLA alleles at 0.05 false discovery rate.

PCR employed 60 Vbeta and 13 Jbeta primers. TCRdb's copy holds only in-frame clones and misses some; the assay was immunoSEQ multiplex PCR. This sample's table has about 50,000 clones. Concerning this clone: What it binds is not known.

The sample consisted of PBMCs. This receptor was taken from a woman aged 55-70 years in good health and CMV-seropositive. The chain has TRBV18 and TRBJ1-2; 7 positions agree with TRBD1. CDR3 DNA: TGTGCCAGCTCAGACCTTGACAGGGCCCAGACCTTC. This gives the protein CASSDLDRAQTF.